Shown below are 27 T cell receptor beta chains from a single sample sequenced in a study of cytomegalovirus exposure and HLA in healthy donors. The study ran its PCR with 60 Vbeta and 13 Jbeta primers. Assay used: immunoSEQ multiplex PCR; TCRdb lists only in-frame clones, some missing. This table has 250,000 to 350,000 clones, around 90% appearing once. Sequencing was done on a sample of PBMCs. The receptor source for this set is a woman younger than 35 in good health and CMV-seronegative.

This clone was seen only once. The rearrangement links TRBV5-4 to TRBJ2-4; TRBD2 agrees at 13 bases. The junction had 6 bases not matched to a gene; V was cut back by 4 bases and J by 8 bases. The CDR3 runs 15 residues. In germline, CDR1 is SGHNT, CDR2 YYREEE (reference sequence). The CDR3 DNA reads TGTGCCAGCAGCGACACTAGCGGGGGGGCCTACATTCAGTACTTC. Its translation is CASSDTSGGAYIQYF.

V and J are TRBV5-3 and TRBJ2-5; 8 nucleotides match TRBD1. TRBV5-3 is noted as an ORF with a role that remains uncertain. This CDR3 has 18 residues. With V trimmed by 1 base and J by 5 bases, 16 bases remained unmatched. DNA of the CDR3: TGTGCCAGAAGCTTGACCCCACCGCCCAGGGGGCGCATGGAGACCCAGTACTTC. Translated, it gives CARSLTPPPRGRMETQYF.

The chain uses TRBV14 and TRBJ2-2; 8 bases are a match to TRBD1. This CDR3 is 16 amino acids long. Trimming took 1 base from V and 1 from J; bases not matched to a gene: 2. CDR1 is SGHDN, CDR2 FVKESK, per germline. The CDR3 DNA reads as TGTGCCAGCAGCCAAGCCGGGACAGGGAACACCGGGGAGCTGTTTTTT. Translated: CASSQAGTGNTGELFF.

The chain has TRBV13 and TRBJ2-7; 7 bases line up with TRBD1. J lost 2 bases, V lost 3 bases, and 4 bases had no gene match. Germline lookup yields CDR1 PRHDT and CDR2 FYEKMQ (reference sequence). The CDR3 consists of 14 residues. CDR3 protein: CASSFDRVAYEQYF. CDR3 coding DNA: TGTGCCAGCAGCTTTGACAGGGTGGCCTACGAGCAGTACTTC.

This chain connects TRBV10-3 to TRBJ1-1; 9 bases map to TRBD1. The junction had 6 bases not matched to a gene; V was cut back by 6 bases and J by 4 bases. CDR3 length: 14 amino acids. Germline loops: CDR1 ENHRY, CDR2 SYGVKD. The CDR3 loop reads CAISPGTGRTEAFF. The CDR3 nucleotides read TGTGCCATCAGCCCCGGGACAGGGCGCACTGAAGCTTTCTTT.

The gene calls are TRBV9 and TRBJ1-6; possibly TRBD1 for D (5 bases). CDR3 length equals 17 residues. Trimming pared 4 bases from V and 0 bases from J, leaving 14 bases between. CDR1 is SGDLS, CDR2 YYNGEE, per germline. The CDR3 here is CASSPKRGSSYNSPLHF. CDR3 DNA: TGTGCCAGCAGCCCCAAGCGGGGGAGCTCCTATAATTCACCCCTCCACTTT.

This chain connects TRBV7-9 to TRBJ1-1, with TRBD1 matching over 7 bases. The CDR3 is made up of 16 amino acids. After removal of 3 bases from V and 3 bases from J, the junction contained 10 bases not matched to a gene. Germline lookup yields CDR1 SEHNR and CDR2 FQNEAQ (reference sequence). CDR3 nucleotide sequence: TGTGCCAGCAGCTTTACGGTCAGGGGGGCGTACACTGAAGCTTTCTTT. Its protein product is CASSFTVRGAYTEAFF.

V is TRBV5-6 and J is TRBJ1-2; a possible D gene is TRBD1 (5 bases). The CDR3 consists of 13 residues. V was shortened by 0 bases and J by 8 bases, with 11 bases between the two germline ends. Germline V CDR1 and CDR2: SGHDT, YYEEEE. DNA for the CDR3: TGTGCCAGCAGCTTGGTACAGGCGGGGGGCTACACCTTC. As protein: CASSLVQAGGYTF.

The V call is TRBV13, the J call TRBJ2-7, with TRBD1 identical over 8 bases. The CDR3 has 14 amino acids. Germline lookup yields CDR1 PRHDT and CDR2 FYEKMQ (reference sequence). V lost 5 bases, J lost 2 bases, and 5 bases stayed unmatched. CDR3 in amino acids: CASSLQGVTYEQYF. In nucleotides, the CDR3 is TGTGCCAGCAGCCTACAGGGGGTCACCTACGAGCAGTACTTC.

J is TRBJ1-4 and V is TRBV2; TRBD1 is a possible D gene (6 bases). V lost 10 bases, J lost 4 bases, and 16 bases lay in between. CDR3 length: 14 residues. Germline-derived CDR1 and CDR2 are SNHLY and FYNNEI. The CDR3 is CAISIQGFNEKLFF. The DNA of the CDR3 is TGTGCCATCTCGATCCAGGGGTTTAATGAAAAACTGTTTTTT.

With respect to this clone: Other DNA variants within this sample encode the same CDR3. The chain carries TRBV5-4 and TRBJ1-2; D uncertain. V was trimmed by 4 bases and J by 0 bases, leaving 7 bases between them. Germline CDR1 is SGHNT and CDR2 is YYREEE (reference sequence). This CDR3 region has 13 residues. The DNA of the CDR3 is TGTGCCAGCAGCGCGGACTCTAACTATGGCTACACCTTC. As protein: CASSADSNYGYTF.

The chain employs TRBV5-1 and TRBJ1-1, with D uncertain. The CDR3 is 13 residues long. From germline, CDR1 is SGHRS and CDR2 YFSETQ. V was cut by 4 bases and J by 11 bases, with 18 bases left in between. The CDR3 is CASSLQTVGEAFF. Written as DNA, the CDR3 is TGCGCCAGCAGCCTACAAACAGTCGGGGAGGCTTTCTTT.

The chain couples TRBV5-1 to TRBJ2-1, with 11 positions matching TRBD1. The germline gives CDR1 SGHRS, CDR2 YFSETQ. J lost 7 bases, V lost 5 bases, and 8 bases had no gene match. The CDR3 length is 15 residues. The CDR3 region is CASRPGTGGGNEQFF. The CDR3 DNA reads TGCGCCAGCAGACCCGGGACAGGGGGAGGTAATGAGCAGTTCTTC.

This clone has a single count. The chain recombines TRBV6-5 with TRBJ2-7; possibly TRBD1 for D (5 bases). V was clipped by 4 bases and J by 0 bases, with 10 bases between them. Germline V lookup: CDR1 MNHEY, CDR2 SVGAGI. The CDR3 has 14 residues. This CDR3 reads CASSFRQYSYEQYF. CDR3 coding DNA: TGTGCCAGCAGTTTCAGACAGTACTCCTACGAGCAGTACTTC.

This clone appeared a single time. The CDR3 DNA reads as TGCGCCAGCAGTTACTATGAGAGCTCTGGAAACACCATATATTTT. Its protein is CASSYYESSGNTIYF. The chain links TRBV4-1 to TRBJ1-3; the D is unclear. The V end lost 6 bases, the J end lost 0 bases, and 12 bases lay between the germline ends. The CDR3 runs to 15 residues. Per the germline V gene, CDR1 is MGHRA and CDR2 is YSYEKL.

CDR3 region: CASSAGEPKSYEQYF. The CDR3 DNA follows: TGCGCCAGTTCCGCAGGGGAGCCGAAATCCTACGAGCAGTACTTC. This chain links TRBV10-1 with TRBJ2-7; tentatively, D is TRBD1 (6 bases). Looked up from germline, CDR1 is WNHNN and CDR2 is SYGVQD (reference sequence). This CDR3 region has 15 residues. Trimming removed 9 bases at V and 1 base at J, with 19 bases between.

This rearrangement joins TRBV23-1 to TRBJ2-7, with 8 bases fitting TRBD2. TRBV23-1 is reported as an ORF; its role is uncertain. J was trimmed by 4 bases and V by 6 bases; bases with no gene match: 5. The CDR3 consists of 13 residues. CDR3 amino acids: CASSGTSEYEQYF. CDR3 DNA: TGCGCCAGCAGCGGGACTAGTGAGTACGAGCAGTACTTC.

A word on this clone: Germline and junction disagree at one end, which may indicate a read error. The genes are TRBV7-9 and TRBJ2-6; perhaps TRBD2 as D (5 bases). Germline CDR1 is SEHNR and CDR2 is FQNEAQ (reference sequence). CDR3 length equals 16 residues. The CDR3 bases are TGTTCCAGCAGCCCGACTGGGAGCTCTGGGGCCAACGTCCTGACTTTC. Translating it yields CSSSPTGSSGANVLTF.

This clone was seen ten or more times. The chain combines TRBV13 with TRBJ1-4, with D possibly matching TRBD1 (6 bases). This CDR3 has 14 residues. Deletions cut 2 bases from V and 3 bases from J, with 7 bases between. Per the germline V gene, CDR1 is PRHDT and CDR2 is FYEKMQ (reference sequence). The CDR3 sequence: CASSLRQANEKLFF. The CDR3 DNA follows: TGTGCCAGCAGCTTAAGACAGGCTAATGAAAAACTGTTTTTT.

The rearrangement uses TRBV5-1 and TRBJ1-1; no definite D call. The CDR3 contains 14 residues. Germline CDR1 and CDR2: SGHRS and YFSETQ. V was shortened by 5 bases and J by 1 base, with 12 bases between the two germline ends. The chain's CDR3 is CASSFQGENTEAFF. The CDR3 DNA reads TGCGCCAGCAGTTTCCAAGGAGAGAACACTGAAGCTTTCTTT.

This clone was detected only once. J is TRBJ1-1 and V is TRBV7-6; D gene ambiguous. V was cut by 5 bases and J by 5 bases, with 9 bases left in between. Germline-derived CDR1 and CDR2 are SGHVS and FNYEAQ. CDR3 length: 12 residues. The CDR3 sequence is CASSRLSTEAFF. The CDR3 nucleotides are TGTGCCAGCAGCCGACTTAGTACTGAAGCTTTCTTT.

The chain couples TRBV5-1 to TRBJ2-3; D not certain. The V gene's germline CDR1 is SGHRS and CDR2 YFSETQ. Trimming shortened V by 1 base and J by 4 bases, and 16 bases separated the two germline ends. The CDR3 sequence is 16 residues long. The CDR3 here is CASSLKPLPSPDTQYF. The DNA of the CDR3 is TGCGCCAGCAGCTTGAAACCACTCCCCTCCCCAGATACGCAGTATTTT.

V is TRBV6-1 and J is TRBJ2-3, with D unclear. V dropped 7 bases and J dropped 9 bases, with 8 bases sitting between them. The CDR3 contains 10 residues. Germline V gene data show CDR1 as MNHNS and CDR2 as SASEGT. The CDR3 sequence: CASTGNTQYF. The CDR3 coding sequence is TGTGCCAGCACTGGCAACACGCAGTATTTT.

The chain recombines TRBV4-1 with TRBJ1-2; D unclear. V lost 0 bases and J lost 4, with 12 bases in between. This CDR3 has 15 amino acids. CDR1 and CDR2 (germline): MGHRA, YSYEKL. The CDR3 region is CASSQDGSGFYGYTF. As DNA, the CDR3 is TGCGCCAGCAGCCAAGACGGGAGTGGGTTCTATGGCTACACCTTC.

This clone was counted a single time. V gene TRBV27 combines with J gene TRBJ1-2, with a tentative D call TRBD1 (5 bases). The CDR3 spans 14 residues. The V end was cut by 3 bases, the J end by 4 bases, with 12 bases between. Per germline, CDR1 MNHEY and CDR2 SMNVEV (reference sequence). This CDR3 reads CASSFSRGSYGYTF. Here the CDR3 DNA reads TGTGCCAGCAGTTTTAGTAGGGGCAGCTATGGCTACACCTTC.

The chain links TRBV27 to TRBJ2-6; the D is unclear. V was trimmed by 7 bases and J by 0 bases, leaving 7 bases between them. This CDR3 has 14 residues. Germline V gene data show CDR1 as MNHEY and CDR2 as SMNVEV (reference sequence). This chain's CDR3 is CASTPYSGANVLTF. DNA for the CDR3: TGTGCCAGCACCCCTTACTCTGGGGCCAACGTCCTGACTTTC.

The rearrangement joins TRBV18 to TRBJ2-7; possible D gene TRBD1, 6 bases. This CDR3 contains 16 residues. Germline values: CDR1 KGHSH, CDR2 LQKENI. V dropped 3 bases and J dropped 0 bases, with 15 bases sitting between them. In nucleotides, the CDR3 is TGTGCCAGCTCACCGTTCTCAGGGGTTAGCTCCTACGAGCAGTACTTC. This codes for CASSPFSGVSSYEQYF.